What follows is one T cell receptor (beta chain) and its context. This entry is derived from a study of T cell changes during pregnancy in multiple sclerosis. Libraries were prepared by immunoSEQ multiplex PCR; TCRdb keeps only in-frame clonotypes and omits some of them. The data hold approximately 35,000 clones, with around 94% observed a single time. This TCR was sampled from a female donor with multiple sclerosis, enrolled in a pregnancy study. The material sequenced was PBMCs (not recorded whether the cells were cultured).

CDR3 DNA: TGCGCCAGCAGCCAAGTACCCGGGACAGGGGGGAACACAGATACGCAGTATTTT. Translated: CASSQVPGTGGNTDTQYF. The rearrangement links TRBV4-1 to TRBJ2-3; 11 bases agree with TRBD1. Trimming removed 1 base from V and 2 bases from J; junction bases left unmatched: 8. The CDR3 contains 18 residues. CDR1 is MGHRA and CDR2 is YSYEKL in the germline V gene.